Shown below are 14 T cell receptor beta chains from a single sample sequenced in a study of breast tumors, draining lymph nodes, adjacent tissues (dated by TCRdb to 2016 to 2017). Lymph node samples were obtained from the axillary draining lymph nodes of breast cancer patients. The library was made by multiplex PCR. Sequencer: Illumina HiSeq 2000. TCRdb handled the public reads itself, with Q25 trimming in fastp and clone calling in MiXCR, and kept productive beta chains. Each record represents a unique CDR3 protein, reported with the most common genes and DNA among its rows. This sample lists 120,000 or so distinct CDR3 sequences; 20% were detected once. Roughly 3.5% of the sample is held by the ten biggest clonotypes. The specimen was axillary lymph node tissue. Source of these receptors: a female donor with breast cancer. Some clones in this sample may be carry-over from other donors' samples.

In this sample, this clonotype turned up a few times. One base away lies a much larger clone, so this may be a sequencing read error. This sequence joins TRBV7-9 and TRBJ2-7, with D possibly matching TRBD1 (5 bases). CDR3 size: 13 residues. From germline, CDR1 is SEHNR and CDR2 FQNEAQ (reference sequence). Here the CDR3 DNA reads TGTGCCAGCAGACCTAGGACATCCTACGGGCAGTACTTC. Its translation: CASRPRTSYGQYF.

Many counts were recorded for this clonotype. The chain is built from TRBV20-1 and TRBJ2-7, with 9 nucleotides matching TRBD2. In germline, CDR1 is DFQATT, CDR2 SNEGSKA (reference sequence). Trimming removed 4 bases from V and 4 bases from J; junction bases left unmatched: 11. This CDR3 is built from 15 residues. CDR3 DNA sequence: TGCAGTGCTACTCTTAGCGGGAGAGAGAATTACGAGCAGTACTTC. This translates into CSATLSGRENYEQYF.

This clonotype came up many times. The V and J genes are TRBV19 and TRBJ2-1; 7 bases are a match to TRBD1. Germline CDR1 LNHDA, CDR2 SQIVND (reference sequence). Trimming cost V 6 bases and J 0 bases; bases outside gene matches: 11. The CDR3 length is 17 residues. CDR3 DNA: TGTGCCAGTAGCACGGGACAGACAAAGAGCTCCTACAATGAGCAGTTCTTC. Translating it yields CASSTGQTKSSYNEQFF.

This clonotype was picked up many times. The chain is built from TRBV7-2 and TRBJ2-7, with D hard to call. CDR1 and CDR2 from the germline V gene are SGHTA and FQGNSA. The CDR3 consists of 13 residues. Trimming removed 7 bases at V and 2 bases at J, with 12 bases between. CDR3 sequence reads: CASTPPSTYEQYF. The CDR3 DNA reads TGTGCCAGCACCCCTCCCTCAACCTACGAGCAGTACTTC.

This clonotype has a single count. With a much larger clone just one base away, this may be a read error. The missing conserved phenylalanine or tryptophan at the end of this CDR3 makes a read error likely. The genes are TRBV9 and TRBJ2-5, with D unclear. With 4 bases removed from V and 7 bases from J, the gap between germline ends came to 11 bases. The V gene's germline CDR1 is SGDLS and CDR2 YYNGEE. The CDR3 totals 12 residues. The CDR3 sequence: CASSPHSRTQYS. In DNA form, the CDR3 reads TGTGCCAGCAGCCCACACTCTCGGACCCAGTACTCC.

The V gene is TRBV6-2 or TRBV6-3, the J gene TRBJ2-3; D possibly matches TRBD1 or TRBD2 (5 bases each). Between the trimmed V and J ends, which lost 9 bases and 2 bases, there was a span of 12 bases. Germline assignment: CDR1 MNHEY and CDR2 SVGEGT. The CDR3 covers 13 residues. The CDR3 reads CASQGEPTDTQYF. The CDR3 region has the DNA TGTGCCAGTCAAGGGGAGCCCACAGATACGCAGTATTTT.

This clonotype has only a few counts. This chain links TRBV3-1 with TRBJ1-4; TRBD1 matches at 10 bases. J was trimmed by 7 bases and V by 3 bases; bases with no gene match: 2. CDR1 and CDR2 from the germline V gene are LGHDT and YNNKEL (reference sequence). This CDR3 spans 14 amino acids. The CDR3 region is CASSQTGGGEKLFF. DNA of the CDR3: TGTGCCAGCAGCCAGACAGGGGGCGGTGAAAAACTGTTTTTT.

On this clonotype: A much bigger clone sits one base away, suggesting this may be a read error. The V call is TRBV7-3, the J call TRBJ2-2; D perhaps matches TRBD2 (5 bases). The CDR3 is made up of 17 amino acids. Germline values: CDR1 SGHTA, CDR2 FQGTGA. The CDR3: CASNLSQLDFDTGELFF. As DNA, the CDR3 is TGTGCCAGCAACTTATCGCAACTAGATTTTGATACGGGGGAGCTGTTTTTT.

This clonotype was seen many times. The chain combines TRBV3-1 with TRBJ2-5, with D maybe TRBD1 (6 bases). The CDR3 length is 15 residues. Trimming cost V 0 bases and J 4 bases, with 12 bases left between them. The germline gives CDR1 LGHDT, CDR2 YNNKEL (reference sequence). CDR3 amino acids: CASSQDRVRGETQYF. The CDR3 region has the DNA TGTGCCAGCAGCCAAGATCGGGTCAGGGGAGAGACCCAGTACTTC.

This CDR3 reads CASSSSSASLTNEQFF. CDR3 DNA: TGTGCCAGCAGTTCCTCTAGCGCCAGTCTTACCAATGAGCAGTTCTTC. The rearrangement links TRBV28 to TRBJ2-1; D is perhaps TRBD2 (6 bases). Trimming stripped 4 bases from V and 6 bases from J, with 19 bases between. The CDR3 runs 16 residues. The germline V gene encodes CDR1 MDHEN and CDR2 SYDVKM.

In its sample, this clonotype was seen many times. CDR3 nucleotides: TGCAGTGCTTGGACAGGGGCGAAAGAGACCCAGTACTTC. Protein product: CSAWTGAKETQYF. V gene TRBV20-1 combines with J gene TRBJ2-5, with 9 bases identical to TRBD1. Germline assignment: CDR1 DFQATT and CDR2 SNEGSKA (reference sequence). This CDR3 contains 13 residues. J was trimmed by 3 bases and V by 5 bases; bases with no gene match: 4.

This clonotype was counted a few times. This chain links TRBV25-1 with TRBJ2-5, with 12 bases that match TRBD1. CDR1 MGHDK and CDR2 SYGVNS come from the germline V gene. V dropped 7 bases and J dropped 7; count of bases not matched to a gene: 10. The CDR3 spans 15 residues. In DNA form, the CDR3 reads TGTGCCAGCAATCCGGGACAGGGGGCGGTGGCGACCCAGTACTTC. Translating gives CASNPGQGAVATQYF.

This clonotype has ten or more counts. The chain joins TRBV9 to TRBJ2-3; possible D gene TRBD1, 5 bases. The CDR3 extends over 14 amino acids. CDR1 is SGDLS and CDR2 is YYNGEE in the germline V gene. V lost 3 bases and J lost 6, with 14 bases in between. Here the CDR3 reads CASSARQPRDTQYF. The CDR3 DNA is TGTGCCAGCAGCGCTCGACAGCCTCGGGATACGCAGTATTTT.

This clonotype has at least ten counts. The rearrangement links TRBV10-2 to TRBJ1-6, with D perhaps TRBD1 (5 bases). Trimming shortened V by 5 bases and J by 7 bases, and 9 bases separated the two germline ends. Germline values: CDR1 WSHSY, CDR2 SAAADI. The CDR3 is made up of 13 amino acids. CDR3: CASSQGWNSPLHF. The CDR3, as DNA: TGCGCCAGCAGTCAGGGATGGAATTCACCCCTCCACTTT.